A single sample gave rise to the 8 T cell receptor beta chains below, sequenced in a study of graft-versus-host responses after intestinal transplantation (dated by TCRdb to the early 2020s). Libraries were prepared through the immunoSEQ multiplex PCR assay. Sourced from immuneACCESS, this table was stored by TCRdb with only in-frame sequences that have V and J called. A share of the clones is absent; for the studies checked, an unresolved V gene accounts for under half, and the remainder has no known explanation. Across this sample there are about 90,000 clones, with approximately 92% seen only once. About 0.3% of the sample rests with the top ten. These receptors are not linked to any known antigen. Taken with the paper, the label for time point translates to: cells obtained before transplantation from donor or recipient. The sample in question was unstimulated CD4+ T cells sorted from spleen or lymph node cells, obtained before intestinal transplant. The receptor source for this set is a human donor who received an intestinal transplant.

Only one count was recorded for this clone. The V and J genes are TRBV28 and TRBJ2-7; 7 bases match TRBD1. V trimming: 4 bases; J trimming: 3 bases; junction bases outside the gene matches: 18. The CDR3 has 18 amino acids. Germline V gene lookup returns CDR1 MDHEN and CDR2 SYDVKM. The CDR3 nucleotides are TGTGCCAGCAGTTCCCCAATACGCAAGACAGGGTTAGTCTACGAGCAGTACTTC. It encodes CASSSPIRKTGLVYEQYF.

This chain joins TRBV11-1 and TRBJ2-5, with D uncertain. Germline CDR1 reads SGHAT; CDR2 reads FQDESV (reference sequence). This CDR3 contains 16 residues. The V and J ends lost 1 base and 2 bases respectively, with 14 bases between them. This CDR3 is CASSLGDGPGQETQYF. CDR3 in DNA: TGTGCCAGCAGCTTAGGAGACGGTCCGGGTCAAGAGACCCAGTACTTC.

This chain connects TRBV7-8 to TRBJ1-1; a weak D match, TRBD1 (5 bases). The CDR3 consists of 14 residues. Between the trimmed V and J ends, which lost 5 bases and 2 bases, there was a span of 12 bases. The germline gives CDR1 SGHVS, CDR2 FQNEAQ. CDR3 bases: TGTGCCAGCAGCCAAGACAGATTCAACACTGAAGCTTTCTTT. It is translated as CASSQDRFNTEAFF. The full variable domain, completed using reference TRBV7-8 and TRBJ1-1, is GAGVSQSPRYKVAKRGQDVALRCDPISGHVSLFWYQQALGQGPEFLTYFQNEAQLDKSGLPSDRFFAERPEGSVSTLKIQRTQQEDSAVYLCASSQDRFNTEAFFGQGTRLTVV.

The genes are TRBV28 and TRBJ1-1, with no clear D. CDR1 and CDR2 (germline): MDHEN, SYDVKM. V gave up 2 bases and J gave up 2 bases, with 6 bases separating them. The CDR3 is made up of 13 amino acids. This chain's CDR3 is CASSLTENTEAFF. The CDR3 coding sequence is TGTGCCAGCAGTTTAACAGAAAACACTGAAGCTTTCTTT.

CDR3 DNA sequence: TGTGCCAGCCAAGAGGCAGGGTCAGGGGCCAACGTCCTGACTTTC. This codes for CASQEAGSGANVLTF. V usage is TRBV25-1 and J usage is TRBJ2-6, with a tentative D call TRBD1 (5 bases). The germline CDR1 and CDR2 sequences are MGHDK and SYGVNS. This CDR3 is 15 amino acids long. Deletions cut 8 bases from V and 4 bases from J, with 15 bases between.

The chain links TRBV30 to TRBJ1-6; D gene uncertain. The CDR3 spans 14 residues. V shed 2 bases and J shed 8 bases, with 13 bases lying between them. Germline V gives CDR1 GTSNPN, CDR2 SVGIG (reference sequence). The CDR3 sequence: CAWSIWESDSPLHF. CDR3 sequence (DNA): TGTGCCTGGAGTATCTGGGAAAGTGATTCACCCCTCCACTTT.

The V call is TRBV19, the J call TRBJ2-7; D is uncertain. The V gene's germline CDR1 is LNHDA and CDR2 SQIVND (reference sequence). There are 9 residues in the CDR3. V was cut by 6 bases and J by 5 bases, with 2 bases left in between. The CDR3 region has the DNA TGTGCCAGTAGGGACGAGCAGTACTTC. Translated: CASRDEQYF.

The V and J genes are TRBV6-1 and TRBJ2-3, with D tentatively TRBD1 or TRBD2 (5 bases each). This CDR3 comprises 15 residues. Trimming removed 5 bases at V and 4 bases at J, with 16 bases between. CDR1 MNHNS and CDR2 SASEGT come from the germline V gene. DNA for the CDR3: TGTGCCAGCAGTACGGGGCAGGGTTGGGCAGATACGCAGTATTTT. It is translated as CASSTGQGWADTQYF.